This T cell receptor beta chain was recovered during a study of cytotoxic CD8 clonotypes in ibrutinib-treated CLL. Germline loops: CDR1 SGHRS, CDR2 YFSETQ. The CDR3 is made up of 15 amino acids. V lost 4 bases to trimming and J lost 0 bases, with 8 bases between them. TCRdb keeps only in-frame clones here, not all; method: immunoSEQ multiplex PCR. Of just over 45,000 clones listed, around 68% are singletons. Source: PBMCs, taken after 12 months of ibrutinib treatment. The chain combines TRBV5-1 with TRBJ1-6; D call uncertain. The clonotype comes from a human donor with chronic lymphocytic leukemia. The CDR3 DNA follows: TGCGCCAGCAGCCCGGGCAACTCCTATAATTCACCCCTCCACTTT. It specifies CASSPGNSYNSPLHF.